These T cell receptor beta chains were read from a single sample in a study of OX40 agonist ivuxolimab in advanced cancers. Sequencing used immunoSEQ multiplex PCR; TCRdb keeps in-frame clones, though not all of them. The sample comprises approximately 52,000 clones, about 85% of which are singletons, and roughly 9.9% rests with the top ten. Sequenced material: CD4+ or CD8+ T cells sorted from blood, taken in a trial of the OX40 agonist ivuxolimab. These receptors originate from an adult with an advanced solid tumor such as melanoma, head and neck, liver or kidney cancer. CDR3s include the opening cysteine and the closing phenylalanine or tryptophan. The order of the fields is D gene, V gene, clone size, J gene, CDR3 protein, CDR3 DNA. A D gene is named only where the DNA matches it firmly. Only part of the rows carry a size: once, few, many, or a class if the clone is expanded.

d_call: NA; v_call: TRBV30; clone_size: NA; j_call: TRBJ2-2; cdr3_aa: CAWRDNTGELFF; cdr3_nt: TGTGCCTGGAGAGACAACACCGGGGAGCTGTTTTTT
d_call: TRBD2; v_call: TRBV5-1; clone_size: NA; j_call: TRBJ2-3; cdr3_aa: CASSLGLAGYTQYF; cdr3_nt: TGCGCCAGCAGCTTAGGACTAGCGGGTTATACGCAGTATTTT
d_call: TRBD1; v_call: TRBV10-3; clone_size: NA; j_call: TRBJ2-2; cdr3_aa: CAISEGQGSGELFF; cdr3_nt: TGTGCCATCAGTGAGGGACAGGGATCCGGGGAGCTGTTTTTT
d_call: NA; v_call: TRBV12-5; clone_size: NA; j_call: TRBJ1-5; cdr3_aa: CASSTDNQPQHF; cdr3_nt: TGTGCTAGTAGTACAGACAATCAGCCCCAGCATTTT
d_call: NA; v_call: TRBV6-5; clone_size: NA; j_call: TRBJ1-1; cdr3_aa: CATSPGGVMNTEAFF; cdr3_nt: TGTGCCACCTCCCCAGGAGGAGTCATGAACACTGAAGCTTTCTTT
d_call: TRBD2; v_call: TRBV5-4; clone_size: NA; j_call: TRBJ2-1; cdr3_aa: CASRPGLAGNYNEQFF; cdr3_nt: TGTGCCAGCAGGCCGGGACTAGCGGGAAATTACAATGAGCAGTTCTTC
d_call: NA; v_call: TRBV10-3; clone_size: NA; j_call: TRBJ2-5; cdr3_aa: CAISESRGQGTQYF; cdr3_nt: TGTGCCATCAGTGAGTCGAGGGGTCAAGGGACCCAGTACTTC
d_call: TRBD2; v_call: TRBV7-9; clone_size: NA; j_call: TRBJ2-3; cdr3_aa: CASSLGSGRPVGTDTQYF; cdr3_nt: TGTGCCAGCAGCTTAGGTAGCGGGAGACCCGTTGGCACAGATACGCAGTATTTT
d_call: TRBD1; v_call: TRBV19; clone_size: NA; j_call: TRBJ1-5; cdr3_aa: CAGGGTGGQPQHF; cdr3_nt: TGTGCCGGAGGGGGGACAGGGGGTCAGCCCCAGCATTTT
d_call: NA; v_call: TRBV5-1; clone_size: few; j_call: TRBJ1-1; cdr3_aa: CASSFQTGSTEAFF; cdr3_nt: TGCGCCAGCAGCTTTCAGACAGGTTCTACTGAAGCTTTCTTT
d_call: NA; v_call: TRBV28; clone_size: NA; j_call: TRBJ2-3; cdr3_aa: CASSSRQGDTQYF; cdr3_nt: TGTGCCAGCAGTTCCCGGCAGGGAGATACGCAGTATTTT
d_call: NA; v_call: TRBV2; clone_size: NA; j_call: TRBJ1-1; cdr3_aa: CASTEGGSTEAFF; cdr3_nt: TGTGCCAGTACAGAGGGGGGGAGCACTGAAGCTTTCTTT
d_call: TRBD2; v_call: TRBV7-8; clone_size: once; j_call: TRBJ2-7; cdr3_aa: CASSLRRTSGSTYEQYF; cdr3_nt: TGTGCCAGCAGCTTAAGGAGGACTAGCGGGAGTACCTACGAGCAGTACTTC
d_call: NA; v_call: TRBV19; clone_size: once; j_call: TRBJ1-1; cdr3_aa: CASRGREVETAEAFF; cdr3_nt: TGTGCCAGCCGAGGGAGGGAGGTCGAGACAGCTGAAGCTTTCTTT
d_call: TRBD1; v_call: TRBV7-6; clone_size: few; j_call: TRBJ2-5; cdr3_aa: CASSRRQGRETQYF; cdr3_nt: TGTGCCAGCAGCCGACGACAGGGTAGAGAGACCCAGTACTTC
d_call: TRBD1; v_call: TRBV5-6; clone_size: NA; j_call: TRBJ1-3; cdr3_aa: CASSSGGAFGNTIYF; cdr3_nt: TGTGCCAGCAGCTCAGGGGGGGCTTTTGGAAACACCATATATTTT